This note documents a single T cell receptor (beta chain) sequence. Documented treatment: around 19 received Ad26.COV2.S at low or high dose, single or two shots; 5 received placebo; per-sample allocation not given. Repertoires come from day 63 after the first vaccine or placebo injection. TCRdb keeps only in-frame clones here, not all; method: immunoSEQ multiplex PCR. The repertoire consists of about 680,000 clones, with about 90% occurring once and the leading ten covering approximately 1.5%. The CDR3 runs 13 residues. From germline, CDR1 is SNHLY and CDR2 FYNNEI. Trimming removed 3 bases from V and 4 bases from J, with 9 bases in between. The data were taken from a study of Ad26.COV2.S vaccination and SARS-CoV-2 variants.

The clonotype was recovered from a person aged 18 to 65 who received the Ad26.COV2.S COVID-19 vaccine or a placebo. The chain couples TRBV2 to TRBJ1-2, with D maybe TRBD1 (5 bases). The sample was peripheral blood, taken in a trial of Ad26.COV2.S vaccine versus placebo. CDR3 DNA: TGTGCCAGCAGTGATGCAGGGACCTATGGCTACACCTTC. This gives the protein CASSDAGTYGYTF.